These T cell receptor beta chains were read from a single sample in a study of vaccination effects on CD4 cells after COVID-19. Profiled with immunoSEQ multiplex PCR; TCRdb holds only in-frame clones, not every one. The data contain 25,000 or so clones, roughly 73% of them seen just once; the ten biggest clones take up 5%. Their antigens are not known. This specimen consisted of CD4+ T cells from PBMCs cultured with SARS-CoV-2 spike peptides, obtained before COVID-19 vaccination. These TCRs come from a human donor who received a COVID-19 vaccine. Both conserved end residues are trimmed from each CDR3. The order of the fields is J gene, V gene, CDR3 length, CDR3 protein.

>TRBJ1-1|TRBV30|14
AWTWTGRGRNTEAF
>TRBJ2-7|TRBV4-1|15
ASSQDGRGSWAYEQY
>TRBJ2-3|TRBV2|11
AVVRLGTDTQY
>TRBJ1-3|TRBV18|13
ASSPGTGSGNTIY
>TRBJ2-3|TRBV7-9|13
ASSPGLENTDTQY
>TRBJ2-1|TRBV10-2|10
ASSDPVKEEF
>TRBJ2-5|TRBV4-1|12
ASSQDRRGETQY
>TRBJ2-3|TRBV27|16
ASSRADFYSLRTDTQY
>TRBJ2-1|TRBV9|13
ASSAAGTGHNEQF
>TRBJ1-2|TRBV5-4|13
ASSLRQGRQYGYT
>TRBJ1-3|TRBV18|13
ASSSPQGTGNTIY
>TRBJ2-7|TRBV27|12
ASSPRGARYEQY
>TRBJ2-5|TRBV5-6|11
ASSLGNQETQY
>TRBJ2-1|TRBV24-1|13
ATSDTTGTSNEQF
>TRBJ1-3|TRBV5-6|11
ASSRTGGTTIY
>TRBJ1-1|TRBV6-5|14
ASSSNYGGTRRVPF
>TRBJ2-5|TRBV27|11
ASSFRVRETQY
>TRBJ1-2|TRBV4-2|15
ASSQADRGRPDYGYT
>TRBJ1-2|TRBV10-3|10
AISGSYYGYT
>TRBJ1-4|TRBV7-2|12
ASSVDRVNEKLF
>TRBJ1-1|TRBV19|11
ASSRQKSPEAF
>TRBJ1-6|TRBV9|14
ASSGSRDRRNSPLH
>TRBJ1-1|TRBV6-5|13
ASIPFHEGDTEAF
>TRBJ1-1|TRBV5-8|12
ASSFRRGNTEAF
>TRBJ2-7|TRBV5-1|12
ASSLVLGRNEQY
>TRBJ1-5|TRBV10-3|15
AISVTQDATGNQPQH
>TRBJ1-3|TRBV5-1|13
ASSSGQGYGNTIY
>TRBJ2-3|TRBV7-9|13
ASSSSTSSVDTQY
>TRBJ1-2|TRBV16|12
ASSLNSGTEGYT
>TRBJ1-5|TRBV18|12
ASSTGQEKQPQH
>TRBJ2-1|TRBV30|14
AWRAAGTAGYNEQF
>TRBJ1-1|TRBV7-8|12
ASSRSHENTEAF
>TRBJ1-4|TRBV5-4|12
ASSVQGAVEKLF
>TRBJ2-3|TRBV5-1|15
ASSPGVAGGPADTQY
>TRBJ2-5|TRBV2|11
ASLPSGQETQY
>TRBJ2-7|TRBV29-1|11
SVGEQGADEQY
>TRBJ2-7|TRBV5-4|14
ASSLAPSGSSYEQY
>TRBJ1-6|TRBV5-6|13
ASSPGTGVSGPLH
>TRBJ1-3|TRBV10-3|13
AIQPTLVGGNTIY
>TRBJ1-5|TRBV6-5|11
ASSLQGDQPQH
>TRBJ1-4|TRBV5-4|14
ASSLRGQGLGEKLF
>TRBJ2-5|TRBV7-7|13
ASTTGRTAQETQY
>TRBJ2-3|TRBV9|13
ASSVGSGRTDTQY
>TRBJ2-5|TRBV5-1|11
ASSFALGETQY
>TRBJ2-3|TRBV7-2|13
ASSLRSPLTDTQY
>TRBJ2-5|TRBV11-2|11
ASNRGARETQY
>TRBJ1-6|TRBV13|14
ASSLNGGTEYSPLH
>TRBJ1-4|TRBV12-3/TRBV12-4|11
ASRSGQGEKLF
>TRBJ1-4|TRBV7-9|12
ASSLGQNNEKLF
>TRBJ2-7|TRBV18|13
ASSLTRQGGYEQY
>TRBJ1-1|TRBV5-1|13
ASSVGQTPVTEAF
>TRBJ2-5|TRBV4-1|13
ASSGLEGGKETQY
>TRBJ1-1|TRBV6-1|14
ASSESGGLLNTEAF
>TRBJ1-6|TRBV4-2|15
ASSPRTGGEDNSPLH
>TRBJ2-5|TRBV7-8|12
ASSHDSTRGTQY
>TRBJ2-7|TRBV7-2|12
ASSLGRSDYEQY
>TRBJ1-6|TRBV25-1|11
ASSDRRHSPLH
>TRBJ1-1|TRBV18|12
ASSPSTVNTEAF
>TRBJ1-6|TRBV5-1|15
ASSLSLQGSYNSPLH
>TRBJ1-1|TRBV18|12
ASSPLEEGTEAF